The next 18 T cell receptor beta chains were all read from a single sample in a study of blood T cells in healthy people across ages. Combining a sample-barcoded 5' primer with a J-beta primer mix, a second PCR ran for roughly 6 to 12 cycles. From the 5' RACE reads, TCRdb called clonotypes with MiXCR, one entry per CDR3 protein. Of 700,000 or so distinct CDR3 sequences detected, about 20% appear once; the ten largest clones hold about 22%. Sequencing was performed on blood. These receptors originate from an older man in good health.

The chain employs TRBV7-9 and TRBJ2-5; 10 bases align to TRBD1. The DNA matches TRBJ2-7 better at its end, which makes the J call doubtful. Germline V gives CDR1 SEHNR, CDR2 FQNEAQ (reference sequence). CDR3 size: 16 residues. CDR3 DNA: TGTGCCAGCAGCTTAGCCCCTCGGACAGGGGGCTACGAGCAGTACTTC. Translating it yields CASSLAPRTGGYEQYF.

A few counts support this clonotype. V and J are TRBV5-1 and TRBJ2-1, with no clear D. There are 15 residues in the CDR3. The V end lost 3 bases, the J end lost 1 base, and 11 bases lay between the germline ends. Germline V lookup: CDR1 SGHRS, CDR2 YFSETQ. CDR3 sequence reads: CASSSSDGSYNEQFF. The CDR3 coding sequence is TGCGCCAGCAGCTCCTCGGACGGATCCTACAATGAGCAGTTCTTC.

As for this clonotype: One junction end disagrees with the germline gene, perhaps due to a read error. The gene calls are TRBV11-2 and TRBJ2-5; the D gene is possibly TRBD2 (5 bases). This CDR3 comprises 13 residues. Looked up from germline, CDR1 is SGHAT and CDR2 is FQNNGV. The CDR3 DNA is TGTGCCAGCAGCTTAACGGGGATTAGGACCCAGCACTTC. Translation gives CASSLTGIRTQHF.

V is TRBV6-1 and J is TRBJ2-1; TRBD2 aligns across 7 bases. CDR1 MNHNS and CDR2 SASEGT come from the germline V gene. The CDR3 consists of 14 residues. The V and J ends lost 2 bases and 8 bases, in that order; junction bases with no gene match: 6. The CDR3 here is CASSEWGGEDEQFF. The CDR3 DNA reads TGTGCCAGCAGTGAATGGGGGGGTGAAGATGAGCAGTTCTTC.

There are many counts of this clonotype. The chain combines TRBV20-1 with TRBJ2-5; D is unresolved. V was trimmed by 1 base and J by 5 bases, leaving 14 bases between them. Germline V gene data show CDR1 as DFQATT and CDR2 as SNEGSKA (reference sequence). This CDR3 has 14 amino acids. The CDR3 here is CSARAYSNVETQYF. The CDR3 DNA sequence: TGCAGTGCTAGAGCCTATAGCAATGTGGAGACCCAGTACTTC.

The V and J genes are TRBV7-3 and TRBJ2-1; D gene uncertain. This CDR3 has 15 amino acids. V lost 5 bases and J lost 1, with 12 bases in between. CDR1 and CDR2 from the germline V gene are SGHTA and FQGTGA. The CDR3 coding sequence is TGTGCCAGCAGCCCGACGGTTAATTCCTACAATGAGCAGTTCTTC. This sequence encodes CASSPTVNSYNEQFF. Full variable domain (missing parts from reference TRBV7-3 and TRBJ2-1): GAGVSQTPSNKVTEKGKYVELRCDPISGHTALYWYRQSLGQGPEFLIYFQGTGAADDSGLPNDRFFAVRPEGSVSTLKIQRTERGDSAVYLCASSPTVNSYNEQFFGPGTRLTVL.

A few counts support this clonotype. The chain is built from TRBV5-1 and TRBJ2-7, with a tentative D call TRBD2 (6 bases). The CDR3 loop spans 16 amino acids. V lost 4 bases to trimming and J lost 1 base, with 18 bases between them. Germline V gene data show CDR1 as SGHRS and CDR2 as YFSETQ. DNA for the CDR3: TGCGCCAGCAGCCTGGGCGGAGGGTTAGTATCCTACGAGCAGTACTTC. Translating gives CASSLGGGLVSYEQYF.

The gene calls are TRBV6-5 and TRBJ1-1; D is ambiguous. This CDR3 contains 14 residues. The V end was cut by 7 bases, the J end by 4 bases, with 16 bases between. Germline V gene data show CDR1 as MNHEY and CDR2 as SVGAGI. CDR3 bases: TGTGCCAGCACATACAGCGCCTGGGGCACTGAAGCTTTCTTT. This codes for CASTYSAWGTEAFF.

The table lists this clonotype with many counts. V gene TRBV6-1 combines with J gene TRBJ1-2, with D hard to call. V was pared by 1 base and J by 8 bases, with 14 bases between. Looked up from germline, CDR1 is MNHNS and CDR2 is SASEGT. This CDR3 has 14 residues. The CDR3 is CASSEGTPRSGYTF. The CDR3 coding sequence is TGTGCCAGCAGTGAAGGTACCCCCCGCAGCGGCTACACCTTC.

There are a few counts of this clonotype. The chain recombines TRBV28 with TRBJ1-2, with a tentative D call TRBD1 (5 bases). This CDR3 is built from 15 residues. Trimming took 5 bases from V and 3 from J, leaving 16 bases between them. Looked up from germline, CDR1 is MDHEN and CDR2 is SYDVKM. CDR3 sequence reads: CASSQMGPRYYGYTF. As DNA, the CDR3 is TGTGCCAGCAGTCAGATGGGACCTAGGTACTATGGCTACACCTTC.

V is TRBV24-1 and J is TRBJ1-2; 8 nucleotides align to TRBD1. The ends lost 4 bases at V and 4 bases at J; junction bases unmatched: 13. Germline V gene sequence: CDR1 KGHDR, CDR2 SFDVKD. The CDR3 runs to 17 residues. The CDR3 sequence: CATSEAHQGARSYGYTF. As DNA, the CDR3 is TGTGCCACCAGTGAGGCCCACCAGGGGGCAAGAAGCTATGGCTACACCTTC.

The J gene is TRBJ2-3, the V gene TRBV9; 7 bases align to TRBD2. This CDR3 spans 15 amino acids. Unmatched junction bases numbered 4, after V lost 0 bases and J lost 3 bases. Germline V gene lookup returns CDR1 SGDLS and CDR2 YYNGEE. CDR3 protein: CASSVGASGTDTQYF. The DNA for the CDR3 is TGTGCCAGCAGCGTAGGCGCTAGCGGAACAGATACGCAGTATTTT.

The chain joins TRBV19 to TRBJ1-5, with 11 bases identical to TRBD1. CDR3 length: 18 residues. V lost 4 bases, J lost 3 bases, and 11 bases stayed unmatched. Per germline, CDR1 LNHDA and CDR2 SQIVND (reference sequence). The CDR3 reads CASSTHPGQGGYNQPQHF. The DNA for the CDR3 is TGTGCCAGTAGTACGCACCCGGGACAGGGGGGCTACAATCAGCCCCAGCATTTT.

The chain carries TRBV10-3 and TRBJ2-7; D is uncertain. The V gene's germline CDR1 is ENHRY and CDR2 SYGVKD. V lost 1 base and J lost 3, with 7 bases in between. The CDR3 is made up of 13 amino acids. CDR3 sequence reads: CAISELMNYEQYV. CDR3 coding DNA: TGTGCCATCAGTGAGTTAATGAACTACGAGCAGTACGTC.

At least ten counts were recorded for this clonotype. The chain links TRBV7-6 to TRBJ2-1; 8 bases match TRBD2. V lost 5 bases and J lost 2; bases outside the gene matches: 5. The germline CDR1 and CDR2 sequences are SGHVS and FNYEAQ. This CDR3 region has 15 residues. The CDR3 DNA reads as TGTGCCAGCAGCCTTACTAGCGGTCCCTACAATGAGCAGTTCTTC. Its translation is CASSLTSGPYNEQFF. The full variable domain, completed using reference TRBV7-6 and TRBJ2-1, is GAGVSQSPRYKVTKRGQDVALRCDPISGHVSLYWYRQALGQGPEFLTYFNYEAQQDKSGLPNDRFSAERPEGSISTLTIQRTEQRDSAMYRCASSLTSGPYNEQFFGPGTRLTVL.

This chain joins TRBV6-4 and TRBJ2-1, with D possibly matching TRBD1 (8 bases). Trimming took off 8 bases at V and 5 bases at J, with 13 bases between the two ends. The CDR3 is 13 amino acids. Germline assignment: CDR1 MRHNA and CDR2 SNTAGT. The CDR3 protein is CASGRDRNNEQFF. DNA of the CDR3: TGTGCCAGCGGGAGGGACAGGAACAATGAGCAGTTCTTC.

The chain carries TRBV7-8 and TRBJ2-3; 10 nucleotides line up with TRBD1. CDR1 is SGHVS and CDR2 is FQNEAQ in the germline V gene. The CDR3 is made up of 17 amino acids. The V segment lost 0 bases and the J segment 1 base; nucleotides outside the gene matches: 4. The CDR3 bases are TGTGCCAGCAGCTTAGCGCTTGGGACAGGGGGCACAGATACGCAGTATTTT. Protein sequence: CASSLALGTGGTDTQYF. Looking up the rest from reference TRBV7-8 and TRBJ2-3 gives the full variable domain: GAGVSQSPRYKVAKRGQDVALRCDPISGHVSLFWYQQALGQGPEFLTYFQNEAQLDKSGLPSDRFFAERPEGSVSTLKIQRTQQEDSAVYLCASSLALGTGGTDTQYFGPGTRLTVL.

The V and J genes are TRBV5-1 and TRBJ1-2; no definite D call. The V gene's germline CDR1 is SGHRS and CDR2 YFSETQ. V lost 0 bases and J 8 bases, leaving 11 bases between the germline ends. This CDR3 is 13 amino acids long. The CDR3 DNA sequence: TGCGCCAGCAGCTTGGTACAGCCGGGGGGCTACACCTTC. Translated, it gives CASSLVQPGGYTF.